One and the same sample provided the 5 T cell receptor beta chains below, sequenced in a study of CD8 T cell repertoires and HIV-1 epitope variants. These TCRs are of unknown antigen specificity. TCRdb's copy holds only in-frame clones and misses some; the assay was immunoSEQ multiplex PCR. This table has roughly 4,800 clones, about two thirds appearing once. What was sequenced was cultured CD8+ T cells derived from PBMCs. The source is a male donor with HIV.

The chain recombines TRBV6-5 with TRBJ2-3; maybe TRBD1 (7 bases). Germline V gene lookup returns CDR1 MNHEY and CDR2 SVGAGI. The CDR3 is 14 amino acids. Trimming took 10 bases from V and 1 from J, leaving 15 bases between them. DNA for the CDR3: TGTGCCACCGCGCAGGGGGGTGGCACAGATACGCAGTATTTT. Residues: CATAQGGGTDTQYF.

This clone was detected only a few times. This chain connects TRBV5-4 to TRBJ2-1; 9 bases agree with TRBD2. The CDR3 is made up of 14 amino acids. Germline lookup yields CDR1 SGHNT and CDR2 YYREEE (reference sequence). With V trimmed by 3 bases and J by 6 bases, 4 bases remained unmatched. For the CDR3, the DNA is TGTGCCAGCAGCTGGTATAGCGGGGGCAATGAGCAGTTCTTC. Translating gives CASSWYSGGNEQFF.

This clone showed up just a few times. Here the CDR3 DNA reads TGTGCCAGCAGTTTACTAGCGGGGGGTCTCTACGAGCAGTACTTC. It translates to CASSLLAGGLYEQYF. The chain recombines TRBV28 with TRBJ2-7, with 11 bases lining up with TRBD2. The germline CDR1 and CDR2 sequences are MDHEN and SYDVKM. J gave up 3 bases and V 2 bases, and 3 bases lay outside the gene matches. The CDR3 is 15 amino acids.

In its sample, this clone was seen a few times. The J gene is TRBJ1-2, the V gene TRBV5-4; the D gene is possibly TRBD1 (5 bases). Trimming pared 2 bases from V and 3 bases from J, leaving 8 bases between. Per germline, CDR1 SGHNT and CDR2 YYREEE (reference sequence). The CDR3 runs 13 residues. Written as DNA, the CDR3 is TGTGCCAGCAGCTTTCGGGGGGACTATGGCTACACCTTC. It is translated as CASSFRGDYGYTF.

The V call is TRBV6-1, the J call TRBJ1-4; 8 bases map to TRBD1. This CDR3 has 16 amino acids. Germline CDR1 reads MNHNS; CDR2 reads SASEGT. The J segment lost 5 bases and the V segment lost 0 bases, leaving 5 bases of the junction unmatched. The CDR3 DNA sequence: TGTGCCAGCAGTGAAGCGCAGGGGGCGTCCAATGAAAAACTGTTTTTT. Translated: CASSEAQGASNEKLFF.